This record covers a single T cell receptor (beta chain). What it binds is not known. The sample belongs to a study of shared clonotypes between healthy human individuals. Study-wide findings and caveats: The study's rarefaction showed incomplete sorted-subset sequencing despite large depth. Clonotype sharing among donors, it was expected, would be affected by sequencing depth. Generation probability values for non-shared clonotypes were lower than those for clonotypes shared by all four donors.

CD45RO negativity and positive selection for CCR7 defined naive CD8 cells, a population that excluded terminally differentiated effector memory CD45RA+ cells. In germline, CDR1 is MNHEY, CDR2 SVGAGI. CDR3 size: 16 residues. Trimming at V came to 0 bases and at J to 9 bases, leaving 8 bases not matched to a gene. The material for each subset, its genomic DNA, was split evenly across several immunoSEQ plates. The assay was immunoSEQ multiplex PCR, and TCRdb's table has in-frame clones only and misses some. The sample shows about 2 million clones, about 95% of them seen only once. This rearrangement joins TRBV6-5 to TRBJ2-1; 10 bases align to TRBD1. This clonotype was obtained from a man aged 18 to 30 in good health. Sequenced input: naive CD8+ T cells sorted from blood. CDR3 amino acids: CASSYSSGTGDSEQFF. DNA for the CDR3: TGTGCCAGCAGTTACTCGTCCGGGACAGGGGATAGTGAGCAGTTCTTC.